This T cell receptor (beta chain) was sequenced during a study of blood T cell repertoires in COVID-19. Study summary: PBMCs, B-cell-depleted T cells, or T cells were the source of the cDNA or gDNA that made up the material.

Under the authors' procedure: Amplification of reference gene primers provided the estimated nucleated cell counts. Only in-frame clones appear in the TCRdb table, and some are missing; sequencing was by immunoSEQ multiplex PCR. V and J calls plus clone size are reproduced from that table; the DNA served to infer D and trimming. The sample lists fewer than 400,000 clones, approximately 90% occurring once. All recovered Cohort 3 donors got two negative PCRs, got clearance, or saw symptom resolution. Germline V lookup: CDR1 MDHEN, CDR2 SYDVKM. V lost 7 bases and J lost 9; bases outside the gene matches: 15. The CDR3 covers 15 residues.

This TCR came from a young man who had recovered from COVID-19. V and J are TRBV28 and TRBJ1-5; 7 bases map to TRBD1. The sequencing sample was made of PBMCs or T cells enriched from blood (not recorded which). The CDR3 DNA follows: TGTGCCAGCACCCCCATAGGCAACAGGGGTACGCCCCAGCATTTT. Amino acid sequence: CASTPIGNRGTPQHF.